This entry lists 25 T cell receptor beta chains sequenced from one sample in a study of blood T cell repertoires in COVID-19. The assay was immunoSEQ multiplex PCR, and TCRdb's table has in-frame clones only and misses some. The sample contains 50,000 to 60,000 clones, approximately 88% of which appear only once. Sequencing was performed on peripheral blood. These TCRs come from a human donor in a cohort sampled during active COVID-19.

The chain carries TRBV28 and TRBJ2-2, with TRBD1 as a possible D gene (6 bases). Germline V lookup: CDR1 MDHEN, CDR2 SYDVKM. The CDR3 totals 15 residues. The germline V and J ends were trimmed by 3 bases and 4 bases, with 12 bases remaining between them. CDR3 region: CASSFYRVGTGELFF. The CDR3 DNA sequence: TGTGCCAGCAGTTTTTACAGGGTCGGCACCGGGGAGCTGTTTTTT. Variable domain in full (rest from reference TRBV28 and TRBJ2-2): DVKVTQSSRYLVKRTGEKVFLECVQDMDHENMFWYRQDPGLGLRLIYFSYDVKMKEKGDIPEGYSVSREKKERFSLILESASTNQTSMYLCASSFYRVGTGELFFGEGSRLTVL.

The chain carries TRBV29-1 and TRBJ2-7; the D gene is possibly TRBD1 (7 bases). Germline V gene data show CDR1 as SQVTM and CDR2 as ANQGSEA. The V end lost 2 bases, the J end lost 9 bases, and 26 bases lay between the germline ends. CDR3 length: 16 amino acids. The CDR3 region has the DNA TGCAGCGTTGAATGGAAGAACAGGGGTACGACGGAGGGGCAGTACGTC. This sequence encodes CSVEWKNRGTTEGQYV.

The chain carries TRBV6-2 or TRBV6-3 and TRBJ1-1, with unresolved D. V lost 2 bases to trimming and J lost 5 bases, with 12 bases between them. Germline V CDR1 and CDR2: MNHEY, SVGEGT. CDR3 length equals 14 residues. CDR3 coding DNA: TGTGCCAGCAGTTACAGAAGGGAGGGAACTGAAGCTTTCTTT. Amino acids: CASSYRREGTEAFF.

This clone was detected a few times. V is TRBV5-1 and J is TRBJ2-5, with a possible D match to TRBD1 (5 bases). The V end lost 4 bases, the J end lost 5 bases, and 15 bases lay between the germline ends. Germline CDR1 SGHRS, CDR2 YFSETQ. The CDR3 contains 14 residues. The CDR3 protein is CASSTGQGRETQYF. CDR3 DNA sequence: TGCGCCAGCAGCACCGGTCAGGGTCGGGAGACCCAGTACTTC. The full variable domain, with the rest looked up from reference TRBV5-1 and TRBJ2-5, is KAGVTQTPRYLIKTRGQQVTLSCSPISGHRSVSWYQQTPGQGLQFLFEYFSETQRNKGNFPGRFSGRQFSNSRSEMNVSTLELGDSALYLCASSTGQGRETQYFGPGTRLLVL.

The rearrangement links TRBV5-1 to TRBJ2-3; D is possibly TRBD1 (6 bases). Between the trimmed V and J ends, which lost 1 base and 5 bases, there was a span of 11 bases. CDR1 and CDR2 (germline): SGHRS, YFSETQ. The CDR3 contains 14 residues. The DNA of the CDR3 is TGCGCCAGCAGCTTGTTGGGGGCTGGAGATACGCAGTATTTT. Translated: CASSLLGAGDTQYF.

The chain uses TRBV5-5 and TRBJ1-6; TRBD1 aligns across 7 bases. V lost 3 bases to trimming and J lost 6 bases; unmatched junction nucleotides: 6. The length of the CDR3 is 15 residues. The V gene's germline CDR1 is SGHKS and CDR2 YYEKEE (reference sequence). In DNA, the CDR3 is TGTGCCAGCAGCTCCGGGGACAGTGGTAATTCACCCCTCCACTTT. Translated, it gives CASSSGDSGNSPLHF.

The chain has TRBV30 and TRBJ1-2, with D perhaps matching TRBD1 (5 bases). Deletions cut 4 bases from V and 1 base from J, with 16 bases between. The CDR3 has 15 amino acids. Germline lookup yields CDR1 GTSNPN and CDR2 SVGIG (reference sequence). The CDR3 is CAWKRQGNLNYGYTF. The CDR3 nucleotides read TGTGCCTGGAAACGGCAGGGAAACCTTAACTATGGCTACACCTTC. The complete variable domain, with remaining parts taken from reference TRBV30 and TRBJ1-2, reads SQTIHQWPATLVQPVGSPLSLECTVEGTSNPNLYWYRQAAGRGLQLLFYSVGIGQISSEVPQNLSASRPQDRQFILSSKKLLLSDSGFYLCAWKRQGNLNYGYTFGSGTRLTVV.

This clone was picked up one time. The V gene is TRBV5-1, the J gene TRBJ2-1; D uncertain. CDR1 SGHRS and CDR2 YFSETQ come from the germline V gene. The CDR3 sequence is 12 residues long. Trimming took off 0 bases at V and 10 bases at J, with 8 bases between the two ends. The CDR3, as DNA: TGCGCCAGCAGCTTGGGAGGTCTAGAGCAGTTCTTC. It is translated as CASSLGGLEQFF.

This sequence joins TRBV5-1 and TRBJ1-5; 8 bases are shared with TRBD1. V lost 5 bases to trimming and J lost 5 bases; unmatched junction nucleotides: 15. Germline V CDR1 and CDR2: SGHRS, YFSETQ. This CDR3 has 17 amino acids. CDR3: CASRAGTGASHHQPQHF. CDR3 nucleotide sequence: TGCGCCAGCAGGGCCGGGACAGGAGCAAGCCACCATCAGCCCCAGCATTTT.

This chain connects TRBV4-3 to TRBJ2-1; 8 bases align to TRBD2. Germline CDR1 and CDR2: LGHNA and YSLEER. V lost 2 bases, J lost 4 bases, and 7 bases stayed unmatched. This CDR3 region has 16 residues. CDR3 bases: TGCGCCAGCAGCCAACGGACTAGCAGGAGATACAATGAGCAGTTCTTC. It codes for CASSQRTSRRYNEQFF.

CDR3 DNA sequence: TGTGCCAGCAGCTTAGCTTGGGAGGGTGAGCAGTTCTTC. Translation gives CASSLAWEGEQFF. The gene calls are TRBV7-2 and TRBJ2-1; 7 bases fit TRBD2. The CDR3 has 13 residues. V was pared by 0 bases and J by 9 bases, with 2 bases of the junction left unmatched. CDR1 is SGHTA and CDR2 is FQGNSA in the germline V gene.

This rearrangement joins TRBV25-1 to TRBJ2-1; the D gene is possibly TRBD1 (5 bases). Trimming shortened V by 4 bases and J by 6 bases, and 16 bases separated the two germline ends. The CDR3 is 15 amino acids. Germline assignment: CDR1 MGHDK and CDR2 SYGVNS. As DNA, the CDR3 is TGTGCCAGCAGTGCACCCATAGGGGTGGGCAATGAGCAGTTCTTC. Translation gives CASSAPIGVGNEQFF.

The rearrangement uses TRBV5-5 and TRBJ1-1; possible D gene TRBD1, 6 bases. This CDR3 comprises 15 residues. V was shortened by 3 bases and J by 4 bases, with 16 bases between the two germline ends. Germline V gene lookup returns CDR1 SGHKS and CDR2 YYEKEE (reference sequence). The chain's CDR3 is CASSSGGAGGTEAFF. The CDR3 DNA is TGTGCCAGCAGCTCCGGGGGGGCAGGCGGCACTGAAGCTTTCTTT.

This chain connects TRBV6-6 to TRBJ1-4; 8 nucleotides line up with TRBD1. Germline CDR1 is MNHNY and CDR2 is SVGAGI (reference sequence). The CDR3 is made up of 15 amino acids. V lost 7 bases, J lost 5 bases, and 9 bases stayed unmatched. Here the CDR3 DNA reads TGTGCCAGCATCGGGACAGGTCAGAAAAATGAAAAACTGTTTTTT. As protein: CASIGTGQKNEKLFF.

The chain joins TRBV7-9 to TRBJ2-5; D is uncertain. Germline V gene data show CDR1 as SEHNR and CDR2 as FQNEAQ (reference sequence). This CDR3 has 12 residues. V lost 1 base and J 4 bases, leaving 4 bases between the germline ends. The CDR3, as DNA: TGTGCCAGCAGCTTAGTCTCAGAGACCCAGTACTTC. Encoded protein: CASSLVSETQYF.

The gene calls are TRBV6-5 and TRBJ2-2; D might be TRBD2 (5 bases). Looked up from germline, CDR1 is MNHEY and CDR2 is SVGAGI. There are 15 residues in the CDR3. Trimming pared 7 bases from V and 0 bases from J, leaving 12 bases between. CDR3 protein: CASTFNGANTGELFF. CDR3 bases: TGTGCCAGCACCTTTAACGGGGCGAACACCGGGGAGCTGTTTTTT.

The chain has TRBV19 and TRBJ2-3; D perhaps matches TRBD1 (5 bases). The V gene's germline CDR1 is LNHDA and CDR2 SQIVND (reference sequence). The CDR3 sequence is 15 residues long. V lost 7 bases and J lost 0, with 14 bases in between. The CDR3 sequence is CASTGRGASTDTQYF. CDR3 coding DNA: TGTGCCAGTACCGGCCGTGGGGCTAGCACAGATACGCAGTATTTT.

The chain uses TRBV5-1 and TRBJ2-3, with TRBD2 identical over 13 bases. This CDR3 spans 18 amino acids. The J segment lost 1 base and the V segment lost 4 bases, leaving 9 bases of the junction unmatched. CDR1 and CDR2 (germline): SGHRS, YFSETQ. This CDR3 is CASSVGLAGPTGTDTQYF. In DNA, the CDR3 is TGCGCCAGCAGCGTGGGACTAGCGGGGCCAACTGGCACAGATACGCAGTATTTT.

The CDR3 region is CASSETGGANQPQHF. The CDR3 region has the DNA TGTGCCAGCAGTGAGACAGGGGGAGCCAATCAGCCCCAGCATTTT. V and J are TRBV6-4 and TRBJ1-5, with 9 positions matching TRBD1. The CDR3 consists of 15 residues. Per germline, CDR1 MRHNA and CDR2 SNTAGT. J lost 3 bases, V lost 3 bases, and 3 bases had no gene match.

V gene TRBV7-2 combines with J gene TRBJ1-1, with a weak D call TRBD1 (5 bases). V gave up 0 bases and J gave up 2 bases, with 22 bases separating them. This CDR3 is built from 19 residues. CDR1 SGHTA and CDR2 FQGNSA come from the germline V gene. CDR3 nucleotides: TGTGCCAGCAGCTTAGCGGGGCCCCTAGCCGGGGGGTTAAACACTGAAGCTTTCTTT. It yields the protein CASSLAGPLAGGLNTEAFF.

This clone occurred a few times. This rearrangement joins TRBV6-7 to TRBJ1-5; D is perhaps TRBD1 (6 bases). TRBV6-7 qualifies as an ORF whose function is uncertain. Trimming cost V 5 bases and J 2 bases, with 13 bases left between them. The CDR3 spans 15 residues. CDR3 sequence: CASSLGHAGNQPQHF. For the CDR3, the DNA is TGTGCCAGCAGTCTGGGACACGCGGGCAATCAGCCCCAGCATTTT.

This clone has only a few counts. The chain employs TRBV25-1 and TRBJ1-2, with 8 bases fitting TRBD1. The CDR3 is 14 residues long. V lost 6 bases to trimming and J lost 8 bases; unmatched junction nucleotides: 11. Germline-derived CDR1 and CDR2 are MGHDK and SYGVNS. CDR3 protein: CASSPGQGSRGYTF. DNA for the CDR3: TGTGCCAGCAGCCCAGGACAGGGTTCGAGAGGCTACACCTTC.

The J gene is TRBJ1-1, the V gene TRBV19, with a weak D call TRBD1 (5 bases). V was pared by 5 bases and J by 2 bases, with 12 bases between. Germline V gene lookup returns CDR1 LNHDA and CDR2 SQIVND (reference sequence). This CDR3 has 14 amino acids. The CDR3 reads CASSPRDFNTEAFF. The CDR3 DNA reads TGTGCCAGTAGTCCGAGGGACTTTAACACTGAAGCTTTCTTT.

The J gene is TRBJ1-1, the V gene TRBV18; 7 bases are shared with TRBD1. CDR1 and CDR2 from the germline V gene are KGHSH and LQKENI. This CDR3 has 15 amino acids. The V segment lost 3 bases and the J segment 4 bases; nucleotides outside the gene matches: 8. Here the CDR3 reads CASSPGTGVFTEAFF. The CDR3 coding sequence is TGTGCCAGCTCACCCGGAACAGGGGTGTTCACTGAAGCTTTCTTT.

The genes are TRBV5-1 and TRBJ2-5; D gene uncertain. Germline CDR1 and CDR2: SGHRS and YFSETQ. With 4 bases removed from V and 4 bases from J, the gap between germline ends came to 8 bases. The CDR3 runs 12 residues. The CDR3 nucleotides are TGCGCCAGCAGCGAATCGGGAGAGACCCAGTACTTC. The encoded protein is CASSESGETQYF.